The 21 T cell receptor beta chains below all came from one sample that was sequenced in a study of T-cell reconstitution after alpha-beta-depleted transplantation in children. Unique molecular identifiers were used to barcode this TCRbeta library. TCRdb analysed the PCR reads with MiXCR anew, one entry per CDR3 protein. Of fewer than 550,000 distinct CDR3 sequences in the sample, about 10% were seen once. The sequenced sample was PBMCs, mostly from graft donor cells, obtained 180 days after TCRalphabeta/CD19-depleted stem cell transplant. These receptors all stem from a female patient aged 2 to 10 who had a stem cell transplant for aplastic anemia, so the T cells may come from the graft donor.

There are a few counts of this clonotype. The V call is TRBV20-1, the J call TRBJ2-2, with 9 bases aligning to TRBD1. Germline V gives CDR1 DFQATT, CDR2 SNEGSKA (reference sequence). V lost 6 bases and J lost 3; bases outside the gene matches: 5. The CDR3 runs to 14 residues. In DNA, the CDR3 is TGCAGTGCCAAGACAGGGGGTGACACCGGGGAGCTGTTTTTT. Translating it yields CSAKTGGDTGELFF.

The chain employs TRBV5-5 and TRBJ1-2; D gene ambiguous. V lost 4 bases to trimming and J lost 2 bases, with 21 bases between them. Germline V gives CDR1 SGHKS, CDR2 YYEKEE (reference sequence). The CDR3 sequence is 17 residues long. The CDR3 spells CASSAVHVPIPNYGYTF. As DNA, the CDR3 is TGTGCCAGCAGCGCCGTACATGTTCCGATTCCGAACTATGGCTACACCTTC.

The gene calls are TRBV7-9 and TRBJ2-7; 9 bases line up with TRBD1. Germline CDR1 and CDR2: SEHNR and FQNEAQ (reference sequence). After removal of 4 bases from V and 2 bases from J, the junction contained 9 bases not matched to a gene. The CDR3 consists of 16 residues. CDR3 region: CASSCVPGQGTYEQYF. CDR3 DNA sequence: TGTGCCAGCAGCTGCGTCCCGGGACAGGGAACCTACGAGCAGTACTTC.

Written as DNA, the CDR3 is TGCGCCAGCAGCCACCGCCGGGGGGGTATGTTCGAGCAGTACTTC. Protein product: CASSHRRGGMFEQYF. The V call is TRBV4-3, the J call TRBJ2-7; 8 nucleotides match TRBD2. The V and J ends lost 3 bases and 6 bases, in that order; junction bases with no gene match: 10. CDR1 is LGHNA, CDR2 YSLEER, per germline. The CDR3 contains 15 residues.

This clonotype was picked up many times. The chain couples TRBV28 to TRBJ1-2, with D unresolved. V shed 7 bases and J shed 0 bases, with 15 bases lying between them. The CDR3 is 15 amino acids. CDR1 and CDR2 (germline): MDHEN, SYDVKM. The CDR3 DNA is TGTGCCAGCACCCCCGGCGGTGCCACTAACTATGGCTACACCTTC. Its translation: CASTPGGATNYGYTF.

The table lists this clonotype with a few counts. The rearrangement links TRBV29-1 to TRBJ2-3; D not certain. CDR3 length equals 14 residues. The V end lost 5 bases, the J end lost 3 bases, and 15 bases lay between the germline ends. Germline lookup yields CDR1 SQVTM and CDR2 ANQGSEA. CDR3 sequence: CSVLSRNPTDTQYF. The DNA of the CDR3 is TGCAGCGTTTTATCTAGGAACCCAACAGATACGCAGTATTTT.

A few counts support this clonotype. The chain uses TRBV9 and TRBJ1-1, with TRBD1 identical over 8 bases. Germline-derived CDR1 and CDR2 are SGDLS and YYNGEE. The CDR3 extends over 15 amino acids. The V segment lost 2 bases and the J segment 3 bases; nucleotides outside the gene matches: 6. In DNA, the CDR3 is TGTGCCAGCAGCGTTATACAGGGGGGGCACACTGAAGCTTTCTTT. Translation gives CASSVIQGGHTEAFF.

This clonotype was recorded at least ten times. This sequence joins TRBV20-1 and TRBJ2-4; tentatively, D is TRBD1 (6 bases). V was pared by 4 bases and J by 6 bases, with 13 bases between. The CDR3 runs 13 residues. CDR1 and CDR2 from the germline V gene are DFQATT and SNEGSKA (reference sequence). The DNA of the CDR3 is TGCAGTGCTACCCCGACAGGAAGAAACATTCAGTACTTC. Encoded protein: CSATPTGRNIQYF.

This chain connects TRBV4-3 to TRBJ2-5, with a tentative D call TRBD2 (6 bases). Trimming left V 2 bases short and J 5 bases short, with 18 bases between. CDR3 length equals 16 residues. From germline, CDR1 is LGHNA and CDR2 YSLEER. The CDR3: CASSQNPNTGRETQYF. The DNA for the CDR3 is TGCGCCAGCAGCCAAAACCCCAACACGGGGAGGGAGACCCAGTACTTC.

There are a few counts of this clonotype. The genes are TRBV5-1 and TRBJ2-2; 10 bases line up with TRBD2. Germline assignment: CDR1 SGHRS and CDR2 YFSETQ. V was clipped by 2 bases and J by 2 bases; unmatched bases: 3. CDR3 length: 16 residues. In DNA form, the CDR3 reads TGCGCCAGCAGCTTCGGGACTAGCGCTAACACCGGGGAGCTGTTTTTT. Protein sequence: CASSFGTSANTGELFF. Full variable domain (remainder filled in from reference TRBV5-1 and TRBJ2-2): KAGVTQTPRYLIKTRGQQVTLSCSPISGHRSVSWYQQTPGQGLQFLFEYFSETQRNKGNFPGRFSGRQFSNSRSEMNVSTLELGDSALYLCASSFGTSANTGELFFGEGSRLTVL.

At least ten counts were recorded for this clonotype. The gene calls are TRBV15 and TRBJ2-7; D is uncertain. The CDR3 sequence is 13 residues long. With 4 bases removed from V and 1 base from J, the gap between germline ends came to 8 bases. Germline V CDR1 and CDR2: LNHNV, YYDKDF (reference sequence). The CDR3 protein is CATSKALSYEQYF. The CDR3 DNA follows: TGTGCCACCAGCAAAGCCTTATCCTACGAGCAGTACTTC. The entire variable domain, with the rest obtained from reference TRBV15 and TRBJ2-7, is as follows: DAMVIQNPRYQVTQFGKPVTLSCSQTLNHNVMYWYQQKSSQAPKLLFHYYDKDFNNEADTPDNFQSRRPNTSFCFLDIRSPGLGDTAMYLCATSKALSYEQYFGPGTRLTVT.

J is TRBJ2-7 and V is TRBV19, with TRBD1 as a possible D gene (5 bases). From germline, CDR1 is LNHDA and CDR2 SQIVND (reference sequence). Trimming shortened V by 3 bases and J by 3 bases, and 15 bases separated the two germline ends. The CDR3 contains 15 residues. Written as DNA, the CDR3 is TGTGCCAGTAGTATCGGGCAGGGCGTCGGCTACGAGCAGTACGTC. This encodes CASSIGQGVGYEQYV.

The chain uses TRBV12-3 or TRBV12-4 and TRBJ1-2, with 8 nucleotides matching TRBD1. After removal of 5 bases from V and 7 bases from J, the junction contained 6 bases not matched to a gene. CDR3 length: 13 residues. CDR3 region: CASSLRTGFGYTF. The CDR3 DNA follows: TGTGCCAGCAGTCTAAGGACAGGGTTTGGCTACACCTTC.

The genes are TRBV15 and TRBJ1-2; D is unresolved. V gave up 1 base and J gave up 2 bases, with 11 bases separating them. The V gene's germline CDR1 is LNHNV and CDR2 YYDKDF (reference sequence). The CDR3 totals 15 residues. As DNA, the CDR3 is TGTGCCACCAGCAGAGCGGGGTCACGGAACTATGGCTACACCTTC. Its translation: CATSRAGSRNYGYTF.

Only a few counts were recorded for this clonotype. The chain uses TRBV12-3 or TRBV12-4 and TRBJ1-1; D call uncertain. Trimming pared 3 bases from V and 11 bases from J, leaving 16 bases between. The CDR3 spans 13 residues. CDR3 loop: CASSLLSVPFAFF. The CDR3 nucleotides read TGTGCCAGCAGTTTGTTATCCGTCCCGTTCGCTTTCTTT.

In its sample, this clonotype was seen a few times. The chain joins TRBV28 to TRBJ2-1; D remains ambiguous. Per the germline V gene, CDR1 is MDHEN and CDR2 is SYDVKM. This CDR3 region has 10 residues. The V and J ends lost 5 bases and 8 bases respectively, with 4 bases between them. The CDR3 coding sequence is TGTGCCAGCAGTGGGGATGAGCAGTTCTTC. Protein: CASSGDEQFF.

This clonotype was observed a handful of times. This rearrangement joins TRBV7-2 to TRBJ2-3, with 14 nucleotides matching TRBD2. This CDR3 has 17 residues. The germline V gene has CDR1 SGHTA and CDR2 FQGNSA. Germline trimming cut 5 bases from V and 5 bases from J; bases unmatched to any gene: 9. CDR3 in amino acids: CASSRRGLAGVQDTQYF. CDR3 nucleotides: TGTGCCAGCAGCCGACGGGGACTAGCGGGAGTTCAAGATACGCAGTATTTT.

The CDR3 spells CASSYVGQETQYF. The CDR3, as DNA: TGTGCCAGCAGTTACGTCGGCCAAGAGACCCAGTACTTC. The chain carries TRBV6-2 or TRBV6-3 and TRBJ2-5; D is undetermined. CDR1 MNHEY and CDR2 SVGEGT come from the germline V gene. This CDR3 comprises 13 residues. The V end lost 2 bases, the J end lost 1 base, and 5 bases lay between the germline ends.

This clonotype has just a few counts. The CDR3 DNA is TGCGCCAGCAGCCAAGACGCTGGGGGAGCAAGCAATCAGCCCCAGCATTTT. This translates into CASSQDAGGASNQPQHF. The chain employs TRBV4-3 and TRBJ1-5, with D possibly being TRBD1 (5 bases). This CDR3 region has 17 residues. CDR1 is LGHNA and CDR2 is YSLEER in the germline V gene. Trimming pared 0 bases from V and 1 base from J, leaving 13 bases between.

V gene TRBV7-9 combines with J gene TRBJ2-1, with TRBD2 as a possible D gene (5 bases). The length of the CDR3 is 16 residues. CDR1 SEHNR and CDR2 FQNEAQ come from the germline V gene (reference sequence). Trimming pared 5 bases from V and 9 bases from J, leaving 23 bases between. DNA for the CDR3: TGTGCCAGCAGCCCGAGGGTAGTGGGCCCATTAAGTGAGCAGTTCTTC. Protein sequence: CASSPRVVGPLSEQFF.

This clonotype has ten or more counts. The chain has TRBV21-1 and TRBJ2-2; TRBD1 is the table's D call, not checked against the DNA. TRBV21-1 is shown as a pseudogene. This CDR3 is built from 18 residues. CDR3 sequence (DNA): TGTGCCAGCGCCTTCCCCCCCAGAACCCCGGGTACCACCGGGGAGCTGTTTTTT. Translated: CASAFPPRTPGTTGELFF.